One sample yielded the 31 T cell receptor beta chains listed below, sequenced in a study of blood T cell repertoires in COVID-19. Profiled with immunoSEQ multiplex PCR; TCRdb holds only in-frame clones, not every one. This sample carries 130,000 to 150,000 clones, approximately 88% of them seen once, and the ten largest clones take more than 1%. Sample: PBMCs or T cells enriched from blood (not recorded which). These receptors all stem from a woman aged 30 to 39 with acute COVID-19.

This rearrangement joins TRBV10-1 to TRBJ1-2; D uncertain. V dropped 10 bases and J dropped 2 bases, with 11 bases sitting between them. There are 12 residues in the CDR3. In germline, CDR1 is WNHNN, CDR2 SYGVQD (reference sequence). CDR3 amino acids: CAIKGLNYGYTF. The DNA for the CDR3 is TGCGCCATCAAAGGACTCAACTATGGCTACACCTTC.

This clone was counted between two and nine times. The genes are TRBV2 and TRBJ2-2, with a possible D match to TRBD2 (6 bases). V lost 6 bases, J lost 1 base, and 9 bases lay in between. CDR3 length equals 14 residues. The germline gives CDR1 SNHLY, CDR2 FYNNEI. DNA of the CDR3: TGTGCCAGCAGGCCGACTAGGAACACCGGGGAGCTGTTTTTT. Its translation is CASRPTRNTGELFF.

This clone was found a few times. V is TRBV28 and J is TRBJ2-5; D is possibly TRBD1 (5 bases). The CDR3 loop spans 18 amino acids. Germline CDR1 and CDR2: MDHEN and SYDVKM. The V and J ends lost 6 bases and 0 bases respectively, with 23 bases between them. DNA of the CDR3: TGTGCCAGCAGCCCCCCGGCAGGGTCATTCTGGTACCAAGAGACCCAGTACTTC. This sequence encodes CASSPPAGSFWYQETQYF.

The V gene is TRBV6-4, the J gene TRBJ2-1; TRBD1 is a possible D gene (5 bases). With 3 bases removed from V and 4 bases from J, the gap between germline ends came to 13 bases. This CDR3 has 15 residues. The germline V gene has CDR1 MRHNA and CDR2 SNTAGT. This CDR3 reads CASSEQGFGYNEQFF. In DNA, the CDR3 is TGTGCCAGCAGTGAGCAGGGCTTCGGTTACAATGAGCAGTTCTTC.

The J gene is TRBJ2-1, the V gene TRBV5-1; D may be TRBD1 (6 bases). Trimming took 0 bases from V and 8 from J, leaving 12 bases between them. Germline assignment: CDR1 SGHRS and CDR2 YFSETQ. The CDR3 sequence is 14 residues long. This CDR3 reads CASSLENRVDEQFF. The CDR3 DNA follows: TGCGCCAGCAGCTTGGAGAACAGGGTCGATGAGCAGTTCTTC.

This clone was counted only a few times. The chain is built from TRBV4-3 and TRBJ2-7, with D hard to call. V was trimmed by 0 bases and J by 0 bases, leaving 9 bases between them. Germline V gene sequence: CDR1 LGHNA, CDR2 YSLEER. This CDR3 contains 15 residues. DNA of the CDR3: TGCGCCAGCAGCCAAGAGGCTCGCCACTCCTACGAGCAGTACTTC. Its protein product is CASSQEARHSYEQYF.

J is TRBJ1-1 and V is TRBV7-6, with a possible D match to TRBD1 (6 bases). Trimming stripped 4 bases from V and 0 bases from J, with 6 bases between. The germline CDR1 and CDR2 sequences are SGHVS and FNYEAQ. The CDR3 runs 13 residues. The CDR3 loop is CASSSGVNTEAFF. CDR3 sequence (DNA): TGTGCCAGCAGCTCAGGGGTGAACACTGAAGCTTTCTTT.

The genes are TRBV6-4 and TRBJ2-1; TRBD2 agrees at 7 bases. The length of the CDR3 is 16 residues. Germline values: CDR1 MRHNA, CDR2 SNTAGT. Trimming removed 3 bases from V and 4 bases from J; junction bases left unmatched: 9. CDR3 in DNA: TGTGCCAGCAGTGATGCAGCCAGCGGGGATTACAATGAGCAGTTCTTC. It specifies CASSDAASGDYNEQFF.

This clone has a single count. The chain links TRBV28 to TRBJ1-4; D gene ambiguous. Germline V lookup: CDR1 MDHEN, CDR2 SYDVKM. Trimming took off 3 bases at V and 7 bases at J, with 15 bases between the two ends. The CDR3 length is 15 residues. The CDR3 coding sequence is TGTGCCAGCAGTTTGGACTCAACGGCAAGTGAAAAACTGTTTTTT. Its protein is CASSLDSTASEKLFF.

The V gene is TRBV6-5, the J gene TRBJ1-1; TRBD1 is a possible D gene (5 bases). V was trimmed by 6 bases and J by 5 bases, leaving 13 bases between them. CDR3 length: 13 amino acids. Germline V lookup: CDR1 MNHEY, CDR2 SVGAGI. CDR3 bases: TGTGCCAGCAGGGGGGGGTTGGGGACTGAAGCTTTCTTT. Protein: CASRGGLGTEAFF.

This clone was seen a few times. The chain combines TRBV5-1 with TRBJ2-7, with D possibly TRBD2 on 5 matching bases. V lost 5 bases and J 9 bases, leaving 18 bases between the germline ends. CDR1 is SGHRS, CDR2 YFSETQ, per germline. CDR3 length equals 13 residues. The CDR3 sequence: CASRRESGLGQYF. The CDR3 nucleotides read TGCGCCAGCAGGAGGGAGTCGGGTCTCGGGCAGTACTTC.

The rearrangement uses TRBV28 and TRBJ2-1; 8 bases fit TRBD2. V was clipped by 5 bases and J by 15 bases; unmatched bases: 21. Per germline, CDR1 MDHEN and CDR2 SYDVKM. CDR3 size: 16 residues. CDR3 residues: CASSPPLQLAAGGTFF. The CDR3 DNA reads TGTGCCAGCAGTCCGCCACTACAACTAGCGGCTGGTGGCACGTTCTTC.

This chain connects TRBV20-1 to TRBJ2-1; D is ambiguous. CDR1 and CDR2 (germline): DFQATT, SNEGSKA (reference sequence). The CDR3 totals 13 residues. V shed 3 bases and J shed 4 bases, with 10 bases lying between them. DNA for the CDR3: TGCAGTGCTAGTCGCGGCGAATACAATGAGCAGTTCTTC. Protein: CSASRGEYNEQFF.

The CDR3 region is CASSLELPGISTDTQYF. CDR3 sequence (DNA): TGTGCCAGCAGCTTAGAACTCCCGGGAATAAGCACAGATACGCAGTATTTT. The J gene is TRBJ2-3, the V gene TRBV11-3; tentative D call: TRBD2 (5 bases). The CDR3 has 17 residues. Per germline, CDR1 SGHNT and CDR2 YENEEA. The V and J ends lost 0 bases and 0 bases respectively, with 13 bases between them.

V gene TRBV27 combines with J gene TRBJ1-4; D is unresolved. In germline, CDR1 is MNHEY, CDR2 SMNVEV (reference sequence). The CDR3 extends over 15 amino acids. With 4 bases removed from V and 3 bases from J, the gap between germline ends came to 12 bases. The CDR3 DNA is TGTGCCAGCAGTTGGAGGACTCCTCCTAATGAAAAACTGTTTTTT. The encoded protein is CASSWRTPPNEKLFF.

The rearrangement links TRBV19 to TRBJ1-2; 7 bases are a match to TRBD1. V shed 5 bases, J shed 4 bases, and the junction held 10 bases outside the gene matches. CDR3 size: 15 residues. The germline CDR1 and CDR2 sequences are LNHDA and SQIVND (reference sequence). As DNA, the CDR3 is TGTGCCAGTAGTCAGAGACAGGGCCGTGCCTATGGCTACACCTTC. Translation: CASSQRQGRAYGYTF.

There are a few counts of this clone. The J gene is TRBJ2-7, the V gene TRBV5-4, with 8 bases aligning to TRBD2. Germline V CDR1 and CDR2: SGHNT, YYREEE (reference sequence). This CDR3 is built from 15 residues. V shed 0 bases, J shed 1 base, and the junction held 3 bases outside the gene matches. CDR3 region: CASSLGSGSSYEQYF. The CDR3 nucleotides read TGTGCCAGCAGCTTGGGAAGCGGGAGTTCCTACGAGCAGTACTTC.

V and J are TRBV10-3 and TRBJ2-6, with a possible D match to TRBD1 (6 bases). Per germline, CDR1 ENHRY and CDR2 SYGVKD. This CDR3 has 15 residues. Trimming cost V 4 bases and J 1 base, with 8 bases left between them. The CDR3 sequence is CAISGTGSGANVLTF. The CDR3 DNA reads as TGTGCCATCAGTGGAACAGGGTCTGGGGCCAACGTCCTGACTTTC.

This clone has a handful of counts. The chain has TRBV2 and TRBJ2-7, with 7 nucleotides matching TRBD2. The V gene's germline CDR1 is SNHLY and CDR2 FYNNEI. J lost 2 bases, V lost 8 bases, and 6 bases had no gene match. The CDR3 extends over 13 amino acids. The CDR3 here is CASRRELAYEQYF. The DNA for the CDR3 is TGTGCCAGCCGGCGGGAGCTAGCCTACGAGCAGTACTTC.

The J gene is TRBJ2-1, the V gene TRBV6-6; a possible D gene is TRBD2 (6 bases). This CDR3 is built from 14 residues. CDR1 is MNHNY and CDR2 is SVGAGI in the germline V gene (reference sequence). Trimming took 0 bases from V and 6 from J, leaving 9 bases between them. In DNA form, the CDR3 reads TGTGCCAGCAGTTACTCTAGACTAGTCAATGAGCAGTTCTTC. It translates to CASSYSRLVNEQFF.

The chain links TRBV30 to TRBJ1-3; D is uncertain. Deletions cut 2 bases from V and 1 base from J, with 15 bases between. The CDR3 is made up of 16 amino acids. Germline loops: CDR1 GTSNPN, CDR2 SVGIG (reference sequence). CDR3 nucleotide sequence: TGTGCCTGGAGTATTGAGGGCCCAACATCTGGAAACACCATATATTTT. This gives the protein CAWSIEGPTSGNTIYF.

The chain's CDR3 is CSVDSGGNHEQYF. CDR3 DNA: TGCAGCGTTGACTCAGGGGGCAATCACGAGCAGTACTTC. The V and J genes are TRBV29-1 and TRBJ2-7; the match to TRBD1 covers 8 bases. The germline CDR1 and CDR2 sequences are SQVTM and ANQGSEA. CDR3 length: 13 amino acids. Losses at the gene ends were 3 bases for V and 5 bases for J; bases not matched to a gene: 6.

This clone appeared a single time. This sequence joins TRBV30 and TRBJ2-2; D not resolved. Looked up from germline, CDR1 is GTSNPN and CDR2 is SVGIG (reference sequence). The CDR3 is 14 residues long. V dropped 0 bases and J dropped 4 bases, with 9 bases sitting between them. CDR3 sequence reads: CAWSVRVPTGELFF. As DNA, the CDR3 is TGTGCCTGGAGTGTACGCGTGCCCACCGGGGAGCTGTTTTTT.

The CDR3 nucleotides read TGTGCCACCAAAGATATGGCACCTGAAGCTTTCTTT. Translated: CATKDMAPEAFF. This chain connects TRBV7-2 to TRBJ1-1; D remains unclear. Germline loops: CDR1 SGHTA, CDR2 FQGNSA. CDR3 length equals 12 residues. Trimming stripped 10 bases from V and 6 bases from J, with 15 bases between.

J is TRBJ2-6 and V is TRBV7-3; 8 nucleotides match TRBD1. Germline V CDR1 and CDR2: SGHTA, FQGTGA. V lost 5 bases and J lost 2; bases outside the gene matches: 5. The CDR3 has 16 amino acids. Here the CDR3 DNA reads TGTGCCAGCAGCGCTACAGGGGGTGCTGGGGCCAACGTCCTGACTTTC. Amino acid sequence: CASSATGGAGANVLTF. The full variable domain, with the rest looked up from reference TRBV7-3 and TRBJ2-6, is GAGVSQTPSNKVTEKGKYVELRCDPISGHTALYWYRQSLGQGPEFLIYFQGTGAADDSGLPNDRFFAVRPEGSVSTLKIQRTERGDSAVYLCASSATGGAGANVLTFGAGSRLTVL.

This sequence joins TRBV20-1 and TRBJ2-7; D is ambiguous. The CDR3 is made up of 12 amino acids. Deletions cut 3 bases from V and 3 bases from J, with 9 bases between. Per germline, CDR1 DFQATT and CDR2 SNEGSKA (reference sequence). Here the CDR3 reads CSASGPDYEQYF. CDR3 DNA sequence: TGCAGTGCTAGTGGGCCCGACTACGAGCAGTACTTC.

In its sample, this clone was seen a few times. CDR3: CASRLTGVGEQYF. The CDR3 DNA sequence: TGTGCCAGCAGGCTTACAGGGGTTGGCGAGCAGTACTTC. The rearrangement links TRBV27 to TRBJ2-7, with 7 bases that match TRBD1. This CDR3 has 13 residues. The V segment lost 6 bases and the J segment 6 bases; nucleotides outside the gene matches: 8. Germline-derived CDR1 and CDR2 are MNHEY and SMNVEV (reference sequence).

V is TRBV19 and J is TRBJ2-1, with 11 bases aligning to TRBD2. This CDR3 contains 15 residues. Germline CDR1 reads LNHDA; CDR2 reads SQIVND (reference sequence). V lost 5 bases to trimming and J lost 4 bases; unmatched junction nucleotides: 4. The CDR3 bases are TGTGCCAGTAGTTCACTAGCGGGAGTATACAATGAGCAGTTCTTC. Its protein product is CASSSLAGVYNEQFF.

This rearrangement joins TRBV20-1 to TRBJ1-2; perhaps TRBD1 as D (6 bases). The germline V gene has CDR1 DFQATT and CDR2 SNEGSKA (reference sequence). This CDR3 region has 10 residues. The CDR3: CRGQPYGYTF. CDR3 DNA: TGCAGAGGACAGCCTTATGGCTACACCTTC.

The V gene is TRBV5-1, the J gene TRBJ2-1; 7 nucleotides line up with TRBD2. Germline CDR1 and CDR2: SGHRS and YFSETQ. The trim removed 0 bases at V and 8 bases at J, leaving 8 bases unmatched. There are 15 residues in the CDR3. The CDR3 region has the DNA TGCGCCAGCAGCTTGGGGGGAGGGCCATTCGATGAGCAGTTCTTC. It codes for CASSLGGGPFDEQFF.

The chain is built from TRBV6-5 and TRBJ1-4; the D gene is possibly TRBD1 (6 bases). Germline V CDR1 and CDR2: MNHEY, SVGAGI. This CDR3 contains 15 residues. Trimming pared 6 bases from V and 6 bases from J, leaving 17 bases between. The CDR3 DNA follows: TGTGCCAGCAGCCTCAAGGACAGCGGATATGAAAAACTGTTTTTT. It is translated as CASSLKDSGYEKLFF.